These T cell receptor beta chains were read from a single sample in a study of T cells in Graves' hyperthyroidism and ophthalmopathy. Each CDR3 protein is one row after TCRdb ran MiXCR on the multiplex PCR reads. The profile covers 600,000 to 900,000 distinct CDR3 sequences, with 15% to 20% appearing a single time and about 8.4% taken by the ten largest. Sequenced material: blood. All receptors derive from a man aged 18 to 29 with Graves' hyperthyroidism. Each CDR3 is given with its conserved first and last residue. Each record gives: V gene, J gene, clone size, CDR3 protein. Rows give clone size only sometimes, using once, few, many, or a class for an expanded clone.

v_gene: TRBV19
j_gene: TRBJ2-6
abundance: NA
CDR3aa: CASSISPSGANVLTF

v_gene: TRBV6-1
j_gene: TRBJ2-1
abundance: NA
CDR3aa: CASGEPGTVYNEQFF

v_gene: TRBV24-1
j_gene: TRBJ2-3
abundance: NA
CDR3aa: CATGETGTDTQYF

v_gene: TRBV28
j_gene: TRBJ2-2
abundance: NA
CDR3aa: CASSLGTGGRGELFF

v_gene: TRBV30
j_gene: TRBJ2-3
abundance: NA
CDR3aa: CAWGAPTQYF

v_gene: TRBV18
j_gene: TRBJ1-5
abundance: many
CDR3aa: CASSPGNQPQHF

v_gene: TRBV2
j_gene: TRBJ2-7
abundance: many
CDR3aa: CASSEAAYEQYF

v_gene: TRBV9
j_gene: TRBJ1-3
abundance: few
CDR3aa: CASSARSDSGNTIYF

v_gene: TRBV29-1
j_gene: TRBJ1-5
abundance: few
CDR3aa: CSVGERDQPQHF

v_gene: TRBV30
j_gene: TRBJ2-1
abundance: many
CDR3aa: CAWTGTSGIPEQFF

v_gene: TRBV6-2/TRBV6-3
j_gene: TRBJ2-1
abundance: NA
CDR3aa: CASSYMLDNEQFF

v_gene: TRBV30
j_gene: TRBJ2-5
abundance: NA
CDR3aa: CAWSPRGRETQYF

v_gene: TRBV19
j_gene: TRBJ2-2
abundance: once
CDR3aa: CASTVATGELFF

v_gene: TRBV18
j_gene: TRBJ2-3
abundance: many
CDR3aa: CASSPTGGASTDTQYF

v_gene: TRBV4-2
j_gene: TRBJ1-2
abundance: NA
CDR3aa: CASSLGGSAGYTF

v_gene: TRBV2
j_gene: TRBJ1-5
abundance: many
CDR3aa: CASSPQGQGGRQPQHF

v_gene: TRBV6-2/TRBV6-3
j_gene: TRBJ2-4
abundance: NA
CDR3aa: CASSYQGLPVTKNIQYF

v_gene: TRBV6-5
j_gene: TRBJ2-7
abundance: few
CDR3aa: CASSYSTSPMYPQYF

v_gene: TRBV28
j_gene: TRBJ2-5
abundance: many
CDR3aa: CASSSPPVGYQETQYF

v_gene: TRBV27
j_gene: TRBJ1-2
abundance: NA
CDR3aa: CASDAAGGGYGYTF

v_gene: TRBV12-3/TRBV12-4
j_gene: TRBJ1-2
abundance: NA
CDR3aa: CASTLGGARGYTF

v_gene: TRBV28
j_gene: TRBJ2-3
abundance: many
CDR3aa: CASSHSLGAGGSDTQYF

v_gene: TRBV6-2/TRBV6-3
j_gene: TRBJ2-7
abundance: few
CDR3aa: CASTDRFSEQYF

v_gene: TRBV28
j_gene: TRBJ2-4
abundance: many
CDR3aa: CASSWKDIAKNIQYF

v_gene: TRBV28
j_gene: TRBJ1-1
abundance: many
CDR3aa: CASKEDTEAFF

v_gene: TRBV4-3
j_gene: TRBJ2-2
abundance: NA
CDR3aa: CASSQDRWEGAGELFF

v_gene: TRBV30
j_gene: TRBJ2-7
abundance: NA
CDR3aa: CAWSVAGYEQYF

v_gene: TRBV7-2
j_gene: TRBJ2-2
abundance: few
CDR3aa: CASSLDSVGELFF

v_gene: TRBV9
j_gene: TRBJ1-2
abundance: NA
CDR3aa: CASSVGAGTNYGYTF

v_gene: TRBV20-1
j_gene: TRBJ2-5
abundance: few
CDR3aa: CSARVSPGEETQYF

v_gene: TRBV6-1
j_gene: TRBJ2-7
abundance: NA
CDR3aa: CASSDGTGGAWSGNEQYF

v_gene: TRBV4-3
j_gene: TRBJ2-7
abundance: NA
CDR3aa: CASSQVGGSGVPGLILCEQYF

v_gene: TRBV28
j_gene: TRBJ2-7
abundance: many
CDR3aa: CASSQPWTGSSYEQYF

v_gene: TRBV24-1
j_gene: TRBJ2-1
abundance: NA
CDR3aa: CATSDRTGEQFF

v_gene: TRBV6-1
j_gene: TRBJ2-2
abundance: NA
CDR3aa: CASSEQDRITGELFF

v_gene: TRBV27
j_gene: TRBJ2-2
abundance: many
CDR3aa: CASSMSSRGTYRPNTGELFF

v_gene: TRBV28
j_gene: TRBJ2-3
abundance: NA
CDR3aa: CASRPNSGTGWTDTQYF

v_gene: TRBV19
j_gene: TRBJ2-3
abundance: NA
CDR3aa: CASSISWVETDTQYF

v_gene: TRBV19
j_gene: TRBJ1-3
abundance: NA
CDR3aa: CASSMVRGSGNTIYF

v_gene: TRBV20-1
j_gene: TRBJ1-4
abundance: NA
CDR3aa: CSARQGLWNEKLFF

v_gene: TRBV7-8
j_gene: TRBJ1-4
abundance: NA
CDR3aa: CASSLGTVSTNEKLFF

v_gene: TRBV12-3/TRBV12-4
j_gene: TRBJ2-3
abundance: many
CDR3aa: CASLLRSGSDTQYF

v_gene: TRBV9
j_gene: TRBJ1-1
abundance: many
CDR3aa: CASSTEGGGYTEAFF

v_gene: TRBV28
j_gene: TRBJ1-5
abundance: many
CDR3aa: CASSYSGTENQPQHF

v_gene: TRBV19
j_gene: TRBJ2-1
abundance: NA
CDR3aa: CASSIRAGGPNEQFF

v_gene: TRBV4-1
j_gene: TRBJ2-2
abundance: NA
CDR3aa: CASSPWGDGELFF

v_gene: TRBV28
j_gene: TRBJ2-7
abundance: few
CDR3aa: CASSEEQPRSYEQYF

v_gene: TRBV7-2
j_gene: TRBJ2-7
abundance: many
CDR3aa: CASSSQDRPEQYF

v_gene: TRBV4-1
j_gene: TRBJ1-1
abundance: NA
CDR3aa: CASSQAPGQGAVIFLGTEAFF

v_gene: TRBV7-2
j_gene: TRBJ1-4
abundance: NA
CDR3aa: CASSLIRLADRNEKLFF

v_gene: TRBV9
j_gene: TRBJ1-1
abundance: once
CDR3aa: CASSPGDVNTEAFF

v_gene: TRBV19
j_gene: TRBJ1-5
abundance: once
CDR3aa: CASSIRTGGGNQPQHF

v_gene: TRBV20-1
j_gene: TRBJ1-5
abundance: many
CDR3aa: CSARAAGGRISSSNQPQHF

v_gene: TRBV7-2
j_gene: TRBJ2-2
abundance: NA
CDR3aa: CASSLSRDRGAGELFF

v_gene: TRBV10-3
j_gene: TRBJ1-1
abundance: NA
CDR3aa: CAISDGGNTEAFF